This T cell receptor beta chain was identified during a study of blood T cells in healthy people across ages. A sample-barcoded 5' primer and a J-beta primer mix were used in a second PCR of roughly 7 to 11 cycles. TCRdb re-derived calls from the 5' RACE reads in MiXCR, one entry per CDR3 protein. The repertoire consists of about 1.5 million distinct CDR3 sequences, with 42% occurring once and the leading ten covering about 4%. Every sample yielded at least 6.5 million isolated PBMCs. Regarding the study as a whole: Unsorted PBMC material precluded a definitive naive versus antigen-experienced comparison.

Comments on this clonotype: Its antigen is not identified.

Germline lookup yields CDR1 MDHEN and CDR2 SYDVKM. The CDR3 length is 12 residues. Losses at the gene ends were 11 bases for V and 6 bases for J; bases not matched to a gene: 4. The TCR originated in a woman between 18 and 29 years old in good health. The sample comprised blood. This rearrangement joins TRBV28 to TRBJ1-5; the match to TRBD1 covers 10 bases. CDR3 nucleotides: TGTGCCGGGACAGGGGACGGTCAGCCCCAGCATTTT. Translation: CAGTGDGQPQHF.